A selection of T cell receptor beta chains follows, all from one sample in a study of human T cells and chemical hapten exposure. TCRdb itself ran the 5' RACE reads through MiXCR, one entry per CDR3 protein. Of about 140,000 distinct CDR3 sequences listed, around 4% were seen once; the top ten hold over 1.2%. The receptors were sampled from a female donor in good health. Both conserved end residues are part of each CDR3. The order of the fields is J gene, V gene, CDR3 protein.

TRBJ2-3 | TRBV27 | CASSLFGRQATDTQYF
TRBJ2-7 | TRBV7-9 | CASSSGTGIPYEQYF
TRBJ1-1 | TRBV29-1 | CSVDKGGNTEAFF
TRBJ2-7 | TRBV20-1 | CSAHPPSPHEQYF
TRBJ2-2 | TRBV7-2 | CASSLAFGELFF
TRBJ2-3 | TRBV29-1 | CSVLGSGSTDTQYF
TRBJ2-7 | TRBV6-6 | CAGSYGGRLIYEQYF
TRBJ2-3 | TRBV2 | CASRPAPGLPTDTQYF
TRBJ2-3 | TRBV4-2 | CASSQAGGLTDTQYF
TRBJ2-3 | TRBV7-2 | CAIQGQGEWDTQYF
TRBJ2-7 | TRBV20-1 | CSATRGTSPYEQYF
TRBJ2-7 | TRBV21-1 | CASSKEGRGQGPYEQYF
TRBJ2-7 | TRBV15 | CATSRDPSYEQYF
TRBJ2-6 | TRBV6-5 | CASTGAAGANVLTF
TRBJ2-7 | TRBV12-3/TRBV12-4 | CASSPAGTGTYEQYF
TRBJ1-4 | TRBV28 | CASTEGTAEKLFF
TRBJ1-5 | TRBV20-1 | CSASLGVANDQPQHF
TRBJ2-3 | TRBV5-4 | CASSLIGSGGAGTDTQYF
TRBJ1-2 | TRBV11-2 | CASTLGASNDGYTF
TRBJ1-6 | TRBV27 | CASSFRGSPLHF
TRBJ2-5 | TRBV7-7 | CASSLGSRTEETQYF
TRBJ1-1 | TRBV6-4 | CASSDGRMNTEAFF